This note documents a single TCR beta chain sequence. The sample originates from a study of control samples from healthy donors and cancer patients. Only in-frame clones appear in the TCRdb table, and some are missing; sequencing was by immunoSEQ multiplex PCR. There are 90,000 to 110,000 clones in the sample; about nine tenths occur only once, and approximately 4% lies in the top ten. Per germline, CDR1 SGHRS and CDR2 YFSETQ. The CDR3 runs to 14 residues. Trimming pared 0 bases from V and 1 base from J, leaving 8 bases between. Sequenced sample: blood. The chain uses TRBV5-1 and TRBJ2-7; D unclear. The clonotype originates from a human donor in good health. The donor label of this sample is uncertain. CDR3 sequence (DNA): TGCGCCAGCAGCTTGGCCCCCGGGTCCTACGAGCAGTACTTC. Translation: CASSLAPGSYEQYF.